A selection of T cell receptor beta chains follows, all from one sample in a study of OX40 agonist ivuxolimab in advanced cancers. The protocol was immunoSEQ multiplex PCR, while the TCRdb copy is restricted to in-frame clones and leaves out a portion. The sample carries around 150,000 clones, approximately 90% recorded once. The material was CD4+ or CD8+ T cells sorted from blood, obtained in a trial of the OX40 agonist ivuxolimab. The receptor source for this set is an adult with an advanced solid tumor such as melanoma, head and neck, liver or kidney cancer. CDR3s include the opening cysteine and the closing phenylalanine or tryptophan. A D gene is named only where the DNA matches it firmly. Some rows mark clone size as missing; the rest say once, few, many or name a class of expanded clone.

J gene,V gene,clone size,D gene,CDR3 DNA,CDR3 protein
TRBJ2-7,TRBV30,NA,NA,TGTGCCTGGAGTGTATCCCCAAAGGGAGACGAGCAGTACTTC,CAWSVSPKGDEQYF
TRBJ1-1,TRBV6-5,NA,NA,TGTGCCAGCAGTTACGGTGGCATGGGGGGCACTGAAGCTTTCTTT,CASSYGGMGGTEAFF
TRBJ2-3,TRBV5-4,NA,TRBD2,TGTGCCAGCAGCTTGACTAGCGGGAGTCGGGATACGCAGTATTTT,CASSLTSGSRDTQYF
TRBJ2-7,TRBV7-9,NA,NA,TGTGCCAGCAGCTTAGGGCTCCGGGACGCCTCCTACGAGCAGTACTTC,CASSLGLRDASYEQYF
TRBJ2-1,TRBV9,NA,TRBD2,TGTGCCAGCAGCGTATTAGCGGGGGGATACAATGAGCAGTTCTTC,CASSVLAGGYNEQFF
TRBJ1-1,TRBV27,NA,TRBD1,TGTGCCAGCAGTGCTCTCCCACAGGACAGGGGGCGCGTGAACACTGAAGCTTTCTTT,CASSALPQDRGRVNTEAFF
TRBJ1-4,TRBV5-4,NA,NA,TGTGCCAGCAGCAATCGCGGAGCGCTGGGACTGTTTTTT,CASSNRGALGLFF
TRBJ2-2,TRBV7-3,NA,TRBD1,TGTGCCAGCAGCCCGACAGGGGGCGTTTATACCGGGGAGCTGTTTTTT,CASSPTGGVYTGELFF
TRBJ2-5,TRBV6-6,once,NA,TGTGCCAGCAGCTCTCCCATCACCCAGTACTTC,CASSSPITQYF
TRBJ2-1,TRBV30,NA,TRBD1,TGTGCCTGTCCGAGGGGGCTAGGGCAGTTCTTC,CACPRGLGQFF
TRBJ2-5,TRBV27,NA,TRBD1,TGTGCCAGCAGTCCGCTGACAGGGGCCGGAGGGACCCAGTACTTC,CASSPLTGAGGTQYF
TRBJ2-6,TRBV2,NA,NA,TGTGCCAGCACCCCGGACGGGAGCTCTGGGGCCAACGTCCTGACTTTC,CASTPDGSSGANVLTF
TRBJ1-3,TRBV28,NA,NA,TGTGCCAGCAGTTTAGCGACAGCCTCTGGAAACACCATATATTTT,CASSLATASGNTIYF
TRBJ1-2,TRBV4-1,NA,NA,TGCGCCAGCAGCCTCCGGGGCCCCCCCCTTTATGGCTACACCTTC,CASSLRGPPLYGYTF
TRBJ2-3,TRBV7-7,NA,NA,TGTGCTAGCAGCTTAGGCAGCACAGATACGCAGTATTTT,CASSLGSTDTQYF
TRBJ1-1,TRBV7-6,NA,NA,TGTGCCAGCAGCTCACGTACAATGAACACTGAAGCTTTCTTT,CASSSRTMNTEAFF
TRBJ2-7,TRBV6-6,NA,TRBD1,TGTGCCAGCAGACCCGGGACAGGGTCCTACGAGCAGTACTTC,CASRPGTGSYEQYF
TRBJ1-5,TRBV29-1,NA,NA,TGCAGCGTTAGGCAGGGCAATCAGCCCCAGCATTTT,CSVRQGNQPQHF
TRBJ2-1,TRBV5-1,NA,NA,TGCGCCAGCAGCTTGGGGCAATACAATGAGCAGTTCTTC,CASSLGQYNEQFF
TRBJ1-1,TRBV28,NA,NA,TGTGCCAGCAGTTTTGGTCCAGGGAACACTGAAGCTTTCTTT,CASSFGPGNTEAFF
TRBJ2-3,TRBV6-1,NA,NA,TGTGCCAGCAGTGACCCCGGGTCGGCGGGAAGCACAGATACGCAGTATTTT,CASSDPGSAGSTDTQYF
TRBJ1-5,TRBV10-3,NA,NA,TGTGCCATCAGTCAGGGTAGCGATAGCAATCAGCCCCAGCATTTT,CAISQGSDSNQPQHF
TRBJ2-7,TRBV7-2,once,NA,TGTGCCAGCAGCTCTTTGAGAGAGTCCCTGGAGCAGTACTTC,CASSSLRESLEQYF
TRBJ1-4,TRBV6-1,NA,TRBD1,TGTGCCAGCAGTTTGACAGGGGGCAATGAAAAACTGTTTTTT,CASSLTGGNEKLFF
TRBJ1-5,TRBV5-1,NA,NA,TGCGCCAGCAGCTTGGTAGGGGATCGCAATCAGCCCCAGCATTTT,CASSLVGDRNQPQHF
TRBJ2-3,TRBV9,NA,NA,TGTGCCAGCAGCGTAGTTGGGATCCCAAGCACAGATACGCAGTATTTT,CASSVVGIPSTDTQYF
TRBJ2-7,TRBV6-6,NA,NA,TGTGCCAGCAGTCCCGACTTGAATGCCTACGAGCAGTACTTC,CASSPDLNAYEQYF
TRBJ2-7,TRBV28,NA,TRBD2,TGTGCCAGCAGTCTAAGCCCGGGACTCCAGAGCGGGGCCTCCGAGCAGTACTTC,CASSLSPGLQSGASEQYF
TRBJ1-1,TRBV7-9,NA,TRBD1,TGTGCCAGCAGCGGCTCCGGGACAGGGGGAGCTGAAGCTTTCTTT,CASSGSGTGGAEAFF
TRBJ1-2,TRBV28,NA,NA,TGTGCCAGCCTTTCTCGATCCTCCTATGGCTACACCTTC,CASLSRSSYGYTF
TRBJ2-2,TRBV18,NA,NA,TGTGCCAGCTCACCAGGACAGCACACCGGGGAGCTGTTTTTT,CASSPGQHTGELFF
TRBJ2-7,TRBV19,NA,NA,TGTGCCAGTAGTAGGGCAGGGGCCTACGAGCAGTACTTC,CASSRAGAYEQYF
TRBJ2-7,TRBV5-1,NA,TRBD1,TGCGCCAGCAGCGCGGGACAGGGGGCGGGAGAGCAGTACTTC,CASSAGQGAGEQYF
TRBJ1-5,TRBV30,NA,NA,TGTGCCTGGAGTGTACTAGGGAACCAGCCCCAGCATTTT,CAWSVLGNQPQHF
TRBJ2-7,TRBV11-2,NA,NA,TGTGCCAGCAGCTTAGGGACAGTTACCTACGAGCAGTACTTC,CASSLGTVTYEQYF
TRBJ2-5,TRBV6-5,NA,NA,TGTGCCAGCAGTTACTCGAGAACTCAAGAGACCCAGTACTTC,CASSYSRTQETQYF
TRBJ1-3,TRBV5-4,NA,NA,TGTGCCAGCAGGGACGGACAGACCTCTGGAAACACCATATATTTT,CASRDGQTSGNTIYF
TRBJ2-7,TRBV2,NA,NA,TGTGCCAGCAGTGATGACAGTTTCTACGAGCAGTACTTC,CASSDDSFYEQYF
TRBJ2-7,TRBV12-5,NA,NA,TGTGCTAGTGGTTTGGTTGACCTGGACGAGCAGTACTTC,CASGLVDLDEQYF
TRBJ2-1,TRBV25-1,NA,NA,TGTGCCAGCAGTGATATGGGGTTCAACAATGAGCAGTTCTTC,CASSDMGFNNEQFF
TRBJ1-4,TRBV11-2,NA,NA,TGTGCCAGCAGCCTGGCTCCGCAACCGCTCACGGAAACTAATGAAAAACTGTTTTTT,CASSLAPQPLTETNEKLFF
TRBJ1-2,TRBV18,NA,TRBD1,TGTGCCAGCTCACCATTGGCCGGGACAGGGGGCATTTATGGCTACACCTTC,CASSPLAGTGGIYGYTF
TRBJ2-7,TRBV27,NA,NA,TGTGCCGCCAGGCGGGACTTCCAGAGCTCCTACGAGCAGTACTTC,CAARRDFQSSYEQYF
TRBJ2-5,TRBV28,NA,TRBD2,TGTGCCAGCAGTTTAGGCCGACTAGCGGGAGCCCAAGAGACCCAGTACTTC,CASSLGRLAGAQETQYF
TRBJ1-2,TRBV28,NA,TRBD1,TGTGCCAGCAGTTTAGCCCCGACAGGGATTTATGGCTACACCTTC,CASSLAPTGIYGYTF
TRBJ1-5,TRBV19,NA,NA,TGTGCCAGTAGTTCACAGGGCAATCAGCCCCAGCATTTT,CASSSQGNQPQHF
TRBJ2-7,TRBV18,NA,NA,TGTGCCAGCTCACCACCCGTAACAGCCTACGAGCAGTACTTC,CASSPPVTAYEQYF
TRBJ2-5,TRBV28,NA,NA,TGTGCCAGCAGCCCCGGGAACTCGCGGGAGACCCAGTACTTC,CASSPGNSRETQYF
TRBJ2-1,TRBV5-1,NA,NA,TGCGCCAGCACCTTAAATACAATTGGGGACAATGAGCAGTTCTTC,CASTLNTIGDNEQFF
TRBJ2-1,TRBV7-6,NA,TRBD1,TGTGCCAGCAGCCGCCGACAGGGTGTTAACAGCGGGCAGTTCTTC,CASSRRQGVNSGQFF
TRBJ2-7,TRBV7-9,NA,NA,TGTGCCAGCAGCTTAGCGGGAGGCCGCTACGAGCAGTACTTC,CASSLAGGRYEQYF
TRBJ1-6,TRBV6-6,NA,NA,TGTGCCAGCAGTGACAACAGGGAGAATTCACCCCTCCACTTT,CASSDNRENSPLHF
TRBJ2-3,TRBV7-3,NA,NA,TGTGCCAGCAGCTTAGACACGGGGGTCCATCCAGATACGCAGTATTTT,CASSLDTGVHPDTQYF
TRBJ1-5,TRBV6-1,NA,NA,TGTGCCAGCAGTGAACATGAGGGATCGTATAGCAATCAGCCCCAGCATTTT,CASSEHEGSYSNQPQHF
TRBJ2-3,TRBV10-3,NA,NA,TGTGCCATCAGTGGCCTTCGGGATCCCAGCACAGATACGCAGTATTTT,CAISGLRDPSTDTQYF
TRBJ2-1,TRBV9,NA,NA,TGTGCCAGCAGCGTAGCGACAGATGAGCAGTTCTTC,CASSVATDEQFF
TRBJ2-7,TRBV12-5,NA,TRBD1,TGTGCTAGTGCTCCTACAGGGGCCCGCTCCTACGAGCAGTACTTC,CASAPTGARSYEQYF
TRBJ1-2,TRBV9,NA,NA,TGTGCCAGCAGCCCCAGCGGGGGCCGGGGCTATGGCTACACCTTC,CASSPSGGRGYGYTF
TRBJ2-4,TRBV23-1,NA,NA,TGCGCCAGCAGTCAATCTCTTAGGCTTTCTCCGCGAGGGGCCAAAAACATTCAGTACTTC,CASSQSLRLSPRGAKNIQYF